The 25 T cell receptor beta chains presented below share a single source sample, sequenced in a study of CD8 T cells in Susac syndrome. The RNA, about 0.45 to 1 ug, was put through reverse transcription using random hexamers. TCRdb re-called the immunoSEQ multiplex PCR reads with MiXCR, one entry per CDR3 protein. The sample contains around 160,000 distinct CDR3 sequences, just under 95% of which appear only once. Material for sequencing was CD4+ T cells from PBMCs. These receptors came from a human donor in good health.

This rearrangement joins TRBV12-3 or TRBV12-4 to TRBJ2-2, with D hard to call. CDR3 length equals 14 residues. The V end lost 5 bases, the J end lost 4 bases, and 11 bases lay between the germline ends. The CDR3 spells CASSLPTATGELFF. The CDR3 DNA reads TGTGCCAGCAGTCTACCAACAGCCACCGGGGAGCTGTTTTTT.

The genes are TRBV2 and TRBJ2-5, with 7 positions matching TRBD1. Germline loops: CDR1 SNHLY, CDR2 FYNNEI. The CDR3 runs to 12 residues. J gave up 5 bases and V 11 bases, and 8 bases lay outside the gene matches. The CDR3 DNA is TGTGCCGGTTCGAGGGGGCAGGAGACCCAGTACTTC. Amino acids: CAGSRGQETQYF.

This chain uses TRBV29-1 with TRBJ1-1; D gene uncertain. V was cut by 5 bases and J by 3 bases, with 7 bases left in between. The CDR3 is made up of 11 amino acids. Germline CDR1 reads SQVTM; CDR2 reads ANQGSEA. CDR3 bases: TGCAGCGTTAAGTCGGACACTGAAGCTTTCTTT. Translation gives CSVKSDTEAFF.

The J gene is TRBJ1-5, the V gene TRBV20-1; no reliable D call. Germline CDR1 DFQATT, CDR2 SNEGSKA (reference sequence). V was pared by 2 bases and J by 3 bases, with 8 bases between. The CDR3 runs 13 residues. The CDR3 is CSARSHVNQPQHF. The CDR3, as DNA: TGCAGTGCTAGAAGCCATGTCAATCAGCCCCAGCATTTT.

The rearrangement joins TRBV4-2 to TRBJ2-5, with D possibly TRBD2 on 5 matching bases. CDR1 LGHNA and CDR2 YNFKEQ come from the germline V gene. Trimming removed 0 bases at V and 7 bases at J, with 6 bases between. The CDR3 spans 12 residues. CDR3: CASSQDAGTQYF. The CDR3 DNA reads TGTGCCAGCAGCCAAGATGCGGGGACCCAGTACTTC.

V gene TRBV6-2 or TRBV6-3 combines with J gene TRBJ1-2; 7 bases align to TRBD1. Germline CDR1 reads MNHEY; CDR2 reads SVGEGT. CDR3 length equals 12 residues. The junction had 2 bases not matched to a gene; V was cut back by 6 bases and J by 4 bases. The CDR3 region is CASRTGIYGYTF. The CDR3 bases are TGTGCCAGCAGGACAGGGATCTATGGCTACACCTTC.

This clonotype was counted between two and nine times. DNA of the CDR3: TGTGCCAGCAGCCAGGGCTCTGGGGCCAACGTCCTGACTTTC. As protein: CASSQGSGANVLTF. The genes are TRBV3-1 and TRBJ2-6; D gene ambiguous. Germline V lookup: CDR1 LGHDT, CDR2 YNNKEL (reference sequence). The CDR3 length is 14 residues. V lost 3 bases and J lost 0, with 3 bases in between.

The rearrangement links TRBV23-1 to TRBJ2-6; D may correspond to TRBD1 or TRBD2 (6 bases each). TRBV23-1 counts as an open reading frame of uncertain function. The CDR3 totals 15 residues. Trimming took off 7 bases at V and 2 bases at J, with 12 bases between the two ends. The CDR3 bases are TGCGCCAGCAAAGGGGGGATGGCTGGGGCCAACGTCCTGACTTTC. Amino acid sequence: CASKGGMAGANVLTF.

The chain employs TRBV6-2 or TRBV6-3 and TRBJ2-7; D not certain. CDR1 MNHEY and CDR2 SVGEGT come from the germline V gene. There are 13 residues in the CDR3. Trimming took off 7 bases at V and 7 bases at J, with 17 bases between the two ends. CDR3 amino acids: CASNPLRLEEQYF. In DNA, the CDR3 is TGTGCCAGCAATCCCCTCCGACTGGAGGAGCAGTACTTC.

The V call is TRBV18, the J call TRBJ1-1, with D unclear. V dropped 3 bases and J dropped 0 bases, with 8 bases sitting between them. Per germline, CDR1 KGHSH and CDR2 LQKENI. The CDR3 covers 14 residues. The CDR3 DNA is TGTGCCAGCTCACCGAGCCGGCTGAACACTGAAGCTTTCTTT. Its translation is CASSPSRLNTEAFF.

This chain connects TRBV20-1 to TRBJ2-3; D unresolved. The CDR3 sequence is 14 residues long. V was clipped by 5 bases and J by 6 bases, with 18 bases between them. The V gene's germline CDR1 is DFQATT and CDR2 SNEGSKA (reference sequence). DNA for the CDR3: TGCAGTGCTGCCGACACGGCAAAGAGCGATACGCAGTATTTT. Translation: CSAADTAKSDTQYF.

This rearrangement joins TRBV29-1 to TRBJ1-2; maybe TRBD1 (6 bases). V was clipped by 3 bases and J by 2 bases, with 10 bases between them. The germline V gene has CDR1 SQVTM and CDR2 ANQGSEA. The CDR3 has 13 residues. The CDR3 bases are TGCAGCGTTGAGGGGGCGTTCAACTATGGCTACACCTTC. Encoded protein: CSVEGAFNYGYTF.

The gene calls are TRBV9 and TRBJ2-2; D is unclear. V lost 2 bases and J lost 5, with 16 bases in between. CDR3 length: 16 amino acids. Germline CDR1 and CDR2: SGDLS and YYNGEE. The CDR3 protein is CASSVTSGLGTGELFF. CDR3 in DNA: TGTGCCAGCAGCGTTACTTCGGGTCTCGGGACCGGGGAGCTGTTTTTT.

The J gene is TRBJ2-3, the V gene TRBV7-9; 7 bases are a match to TRBD1. The germline CDR1 and CDR2 sequences are SEHNR and FQNEAQ (reference sequence). The CDR3 has 16 amino acids. The ends lost 6 bases at V and 2 bases at J; junction bases unmatched: 11. CDR3 nucleotide sequence: TGTGCCAGCAGTTTGCTAGGACAGGCCCCCACAGATACGCAGTATTTT. This gives the protein CASSLLGQAPTDTQYF.

The V call is TRBV28, the J call TRBJ1-5; the D gene is possibly TRBD1 (6 bases). Between the trimmed V and J ends, which lost 9 bases and 4 bases, there was a span of 10 bases. From germline, CDR1 is MDHEN and CDR2 SYDVKM. The CDR3 is made up of 12 amino acids. Written as DNA, the CDR3 is TGTGCCAGTGGGACACTTAATCAGCCCCAGCATTTT. Its protein product is CASGTLNQPQHF.

The chain couples TRBV12-3 or TRBV12-4 to TRBJ1-6, with 7 nucleotides matching TRBD1. With 6 bases clipped from V and 9 bases from J, the junction kept 8 bases outside the gene matches. The CDR3 spans 14 residues. The CDR3 region is CASRPTGEGSPLHF. The CDR3 DNA sequence: TGTGCCAGCAGACCTACAGGGGAAGGTTCACCCCTCCACTTT.

The chain recombines TRBV29-1 with TRBJ2-1; TRBD2 is a possible D gene (6 bases). V gave up 7 bases and J gave up 10 bases, with 14 bases separating them. In germline, CDR1 is SQVTM, CDR2 ANQGSEA. The CDR3 runs to 11 residues. CDR3 in amino acids: CSGTSSQEQFF. The CDR3 bases are TGCAGCGGAACTAGCTCCCAAGAGCAGTTCTTC.

This clonotype came up a few times. This chain uses TRBV12-5 with TRBJ2-5; D call uncertain. Germline V gene lookup returns CDR1 LGHNT and CDR2 FRNRAP. The CDR3 spans 10 residues. The germline V and J ends were trimmed by 5 bases and 4 bases, with 2 bases remaining between them. The CDR3 sequence: CASGLETQYF. As DNA, the CDR3 is TGTGCTAGTGGTCTAGAGACCCAGTACTTC.

This chain links TRBV11-3 with TRBJ2-5, with D possibly matching TRBD1 (5 bases). This CDR3 is built from 14 residues. V lost 6 bases, J lost 2 bases, and 13 bases lay in between. CDR1 is SGHNT and CDR2 is YENEEA in the germline V gene. Written as DNA, the CDR3 is TGTGCCAGCAGTAGGGCAGGGAATCAAGAGACCCAGTACTTC. It encodes CASSRAGNQETQYF.

The chain employs TRBV6-5 and TRBJ1-1, with unresolved D. Germline values: CDR1 MNHEY, CDR2 SVGAGI. There are 15 residues in the CDR3. The germline V and J ends were trimmed by 2 bases and 8 bases, with 18 bases remaining between them. In DNA form, the CDR3 reads TGTGCCAGCAGTTACGGGGTGAACACGAAAACGGAAGCTTTCTTT. It codes for CASSYGVNTKTEAFF.

This chain connects TRBV7-9 to TRBJ1-1, with TRBD1 identical over 8 bases. The CDR3 runs 13 residues. Germline V gene sequence: CDR1 SEHNR, CDR2 FQNEAQ (reference sequence). Trimming took 6 bases from V and 4 from J; bases not matched to a gene: 4. The CDR3 DNA is TGTGCCAGCAGTCCTGGACAGGGCACTGAAGCTTTCTTT. This codes for CASSPGQGTEAFF.

The V gene is TRBV24-1, the J gene TRBJ2-3; 7 bases are a match to TRBD1. Germline-derived CDR1 and CDR2 are KGHDR and SFDVKD. The V gene end was trimmed by 2 bases and the J gene end by 1 base; junction bases not matched to a gene: 2. The CDR3 totals 15 residues. Here the CDR3 reads CATSDSGQGTDTQYF. Here the CDR3 DNA reads TGTGCCACCAGTGATTCTGGACAGGGCACAGATACGCAGTATTTT.

V is TRBV20-1 and J is TRBJ2-3; D may be TRBD1 or TRBD2 (6 bases each). V lost 1 base and J 6 bases, leaving 14 bases between the germline ends. Per germline, CDR1 DFQATT and CDR2 SNEGSKA (reference sequence). The CDR3 is made up of 14 amino acids. The CDR3 reads CSARVGGASDTQYF. The CDR3 DNA reads as TGCAGTGCTAGAGTCGGGGGCGCGTCTGATACGCAGTATTTT.

This clonotype was found once. This chain joins TRBV14 and TRBJ2-5, with D perhaps matching TRBD2 (5 bases). The CDR3 sequence is 12 residues long. Trimming pared 0 bases from V and 9 bases from J, leaving 8 bases between. Germline loops: CDR1 SGHDN, CDR2 FVKESK. This CDR3 reads CASSQERVAQYF. CDR3 bases: TGTGCCAGCAGCCAAGAGCGGGTGGCCCAGTACTTC.

This chain joins TRBV20-1 and TRBJ2-5, with D perhaps matching TRBD2 (6 bases). V was clipped by 6 bases and J by 2 bases, with 19 bases between them. CDR1 is DFQATT and CDR2 is SNEGSKA in the germline V gene (reference sequence). The CDR3 is 15 residues long. In DNA, the CDR3 is TGCAGTGCCCCTAGCGAGACAGCGTCACAAGAGACCCAGTACTTC. This encodes CSAPSETASQETQYF.